This entry lists 6 T cell receptor beta chains sequenced from one sample in a study of OX40 agonist ivuxolimab in advanced cancers. Using immunoSEQ multiplex PCR, the repertoire was profiled, and TCRdb retains in-frame clones only, with some absent. The sample contains over 70,000 clones, more than 75% of which appear only once. This material consisted of CD4+ or CD8+ T cells sorted from blood, taken in a trial of the OX40 agonist ivuxolimab. These receptors were obtained from an adult with an advanced solid tumor such as melanoma, head and neck, liver or kidney cancer.

The chain employs TRBV7-8 and TRBJ2-1; TRBD2 might be the D (5 bases). The germline V gene encodes CDR1 SGHVS and CDR2 FQNEAQ. This CDR3 has 16 residues. Trimming pared 5 bases from V and 9 bases from J, leaving 23 bases between. The CDR3 DNA reads as TGTGCCAGCAGCCCCATACGGCTAGCTTCAGCTAGTGAGCAGTTCTTC. Its translation is CASSPIRLASASEQFF.

The rearrangement links TRBV7-6 to TRBJ2-1, with TRBD2 matching over 9 bases. Germline-derived CDR1 and CDR2 are SGHVS and FNYEAQ. With 3 bases clipped from V and 0 bases from J, the junction kept 12 bases outside the gene matches. The CDR3 is 19 amino acids. For the CDR3, the DNA is TGTGCCAGCAGCTTTCGTCCTAGCGGGACTATAAGCTCCTACAATGAGCAGTTCTTC. Encoded protein: CASSFRPSGTISSYNEQFF.

This chain uses TRBV7-8 with TRBJ2-7, with 11 bases aligning to TRBD2. J gave up 3 bases and V 5 bases, and 3 bases lay outside the gene matches. The CDR3 is 14 residues long. The germline gives CDR1 SGHVS, CDR2 FQNEAQ. The CDR3 region is CASSIGTSGYEQYF. Here the CDR3 DNA reads TGTGCCAGCAGCATCGGGACTAGCGGCTACGAGCAGTACTTC.

The chain couples TRBV11-2 to TRBJ1-1; D remains unclear. The CDR3 has 15 amino acids. In germline, CDR1 is SGHAT, CDR2 FQNNGV. V was trimmed by 0 bases and J by 0 bases, leaving 8 bases between them. DNA of the CDR3: TGTGCCAGCAGCTTAGATAACGCCGTGAACACTGAAGCTTTCTTT. Its protein product is CASSLDNAVNTEAFF.

With respect to this clone: The sample holds other DNA sequences that translate to the same CDR3. This rearrangement joins TRBV10-3 to TRBJ2-5, with a possible D match to TRBD1 (6 bases). Trimming took off 4 bases at V and 3 bases at J, with 6 bases between the two ends. The CDR3 length is 12 residues. Germline lookup yields CDR1 ENHRY and CDR2 SYGVKD. This chain's CDR3 is CAISGTEETQYF. The CDR3 region has the DNA TGTGCCATCAGTGGGACAGAAGAGACCCAGTACTTC.

This clone occurred once. The genes are TRBV7-9 and TRBJ2-3, with 12 bases that match TRBD2. In germline, CDR1 is SEHNR, CDR2 FQNEAQ (reference sequence). V lost 3 bases, J lost 5 bases, and 12 bases stayed unmatched. The CDR3 contains 18 residues. The CDR3 DNA is TGTGCCAGCAGCTTTAGAAGTAACAAGGGACTAGCGGGAGATACGCAGTATTTT. Translated: CASSFRSNKGLAGDTQYF.